The 28 T cell receptor beta chains listed next were all sequenced from one sample in a study of shared clonotypes between healthy human individuals. Terminally differentiated effector memory CD45RA+ cells were excluded from the naive CD8 cells, which were CD45RO-negative and positively selected for CCR7. This table comes from immunoSEQ multiplex PCR, and its TCRdb copy is limited to in-frame clones, with some not included. The sample includes about 820,000 clones, nearly 95% of them seen just once. Sequenced: naive CD8+ T cells sorted from blood. Source of these receptors: a man aged 30 to 39 in good health.

This clone was seen only once. This chain links TRBV6-6 with TRBJ1-1; TRBD1 might be the D (5 bases). This CDR3 region has 13 residues. CDR1 is MNHNY, CDR2 SVGAGI, per germline (reference sequence). V lost 3 bases and J 4 bases, leaving 9 bases between the germline ends. CDR3 nucleotides: TGTGCCAGCAGTTATAGAGGGGTCACTGAAGCTTTCTTT. Amino acids: CASSYRGVTEAFF.

This chain connects TRBV9 to TRBJ1-1, with D uncertain. V was shortened by 1 base and J by 1 base, with 8 bases between the two germline ends. Germline CDR1 reads SGDLS; CDR2 reads YYNGEE. The CDR3 extends over 14 amino acids. The CDR3 DNA reads TGTGCCAGCAGCGTATCGAACAGGAACACTGAAGCTTTCTTT. It is translated as CASSVSNRNTEAFF.

The chain is built from TRBV27 and TRBJ2-3; the D gene could be TRBD1 or TRBD2 (5 bases each). Trimming pared 5 bases from V and 0 bases from J, leaving 12 bases between. This CDR3 comprises 15 residues. The germline V gene encodes CDR1 MNHEY and CDR2 SMNVEV (reference sequence). CDR3 coding DNA: TGTGCCAGCAGTGGTGGGGGTACTAGCACAGATACGCAGTATTTT. Its translation: CASSGGGTSTDTQYF.

This sequence joins TRBV28 and TRBJ2-1, with 14 nucleotides matching TRBD2. The germline gives CDR1 MDHEN, CDR2 SYDVKM. The CDR3 totals 15 residues. V dropped 6 bases and J dropped 8; count of bases not matched to a gene: 6. The CDR3 DNA reads TGTGCCAGCAGAACGGGACTAGCGGGAGAGGATGAGCAGTTCTTC. Protein sequence: CASRTGLAGEDEQFF. Full variable domain (remainder filled in from reference TRBV28 and TRBJ2-1): DVKVTQSSRYLVKRTGEKVFLECVQDMDHENMFWYRQDPGLGLRLIYFSYDVKMKEKGDIPEGYSVSREKKERFSLILESASTNQTSMYLCASRTGLAGEDEQFFGPGTRLTVL.

The chain is built from TRBV7-6 and TRBJ2-1; D remains unclear. CDR3 length: 17 residues. V lost 5 bases and J lost 0, with 17 bases in between. Per the germline V gene, CDR1 is SGHVS and CDR2 is FNYEAQ. The CDR3 DNA follows: TGTGCCAGCAGCCCCTCTATGGACCCGAGCTCCTACAATGAGCAGTTCTTC. Translation: CASSPSMDPSSYNEQFF.

The chain has TRBV2 and TRBJ2-1; 16 nucleotides agree with TRBD2. The CDR3 consists of 17 residues. The germline V gene has CDR1 SNHLY and CDR2 FYNNEI. V trimming: 10 bases; J trimming: 6 bases; junction bases outside the gene matches: 12. CDR3 residues: CATAPGLAGGRFNEQFF. In nucleotides, the CDR3 is TGTGCCACAGCCCCGGGACTAGCGGGAGGGCGCTTCAATGAGCAGTTCTTC.

The CDR3 region has the DNA TGCGCCAGCAGCCGCCTTGGTTTGGGCACTGAAGCTTTCTTT. Translated: CASSRLGLGTEAFF. This chain joins TRBV4-1 and TRBJ1-1; D is unresolved. Trimming stripped 4 bases from V and 4 bases from J, with 13 bases between. This CDR3 has 14 amino acids. Germline V gene data show CDR1 as MGHRA and CDR2 as YSYEKL.

The chain has TRBV15 and TRBJ2-3; D unclear. The germline V gene has CDR1 LNHNV and CDR2 YYDKDF (reference sequence). Trimming removed 4 bases at V and 2 bases at J, with 10 bases between. This CDR3 spans 14 amino acids. CDR3 loop: CATSTRTLTDTQYF. The CDR3 bases are TGTGCCACCAGCACGAGGACCCTCACAGATACGCAGTATTTT. Filled out from reference TRBV15 and TRBJ2-3, the complete variable domain reads DAMVIQNPRYQVTQFGKPVTLSCSQTLNHNVMYWYQQKSSQAPKLLFHYYDKDFNNEADTPDNFQSRRPNTSFCFLDIRSPGLGDTAMYLCATSTRTLTDTQYFGPGTRLTVL.

This chain links TRBV7-6 with TRBJ1-2; TRBD1 agrees at 8 bases. Germline V gene lookup returns CDR1 SGHVS and CDR2 FNYEAQ. The CDR3 has 19 residues. The trim removed 1 base at V and 3 bases at J, leaving 16 bases unmatched. The CDR3 DNA reads as TGTGCCAGCAGCTTAGAAGGGACGGGGACAGGCAAGTTGGACTATGGCTACACCTTC. Its translation is CASSLEGTGTGKLDYGYTF. The full variable domain, in which reference TRBV7-6 and TRBJ1-2 provide the parts outside the CDR3, is GAGVSQSPRYKVTKRGQDVALRCDPISGHVSLYWYRQALGQGPEFLTYFNYEAQQDKSGLPNDRFSAERPEGSISTLTIQRTEQRDSAMYRCASSLEGTGTGKLDYGYTFGSGTRLTVV.

Of note for this clone: Other DNA sequences from this sample encode an identical CDR3 as well. The chain has TRBV27 and TRBJ1-1; no reliable D call. Germline assignment: CDR1 MNHEY and CDR2 SMNVEV (reference sequence). V was pared by 4 bases and J by 7 bases, with 7 bases between. This CDR3 comprises 11 residues. The CDR3 DNA is TGTGCCAGCAGTTGGGGAGATGAAGCTTTCTTT. Its translation is CASSWGDEAFF.

This rearrangement joins TRBV11-3 to TRBJ2-3, with 16 bases lining up with TRBD2. The CDR3 covers 17 residues. Per the germline V gene, CDR1 is SGHNT and CDR2 is YENEEA. V dropped 5 bases and J dropped 4; count of bases not matched to a gene: 6. The CDR3 nucleotides read TGTGCCAGCAGCCCCGGGACTAGCGGGAGGGCCGCAGATACGCAGTATTTT. Translation: CASSPGTSGRAADTQYF.

V and J are TRBV28 and TRBJ1-5; D not certain. The germline gives CDR1 MDHEN, CDR2 SYDVKM. CDR3 length: 12 amino acids. V gave up 3 bases and J gave up 3 bases, with 3 bases separating them. The CDR3 protein is CASSFTNQPQHF. CDR3 DNA: TGTGCCAGCAGTTTTACCAATCAGCCCCAGCATTTT.

This chain connects TRBV13 to TRBJ2-7; possible D gene TRBD1, 6 bases. CDR3 size: 16 residues. Germline CDR1 is PRHDT and CDR2 is FYEKMQ (reference sequence). Trimming pared 5 bases from V and 0 bases from J, leaving 17 bases between. This chain's CDR3 is CASSANRARSSYEQYF. CDR3 in DNA: TGTGCCAGCAGCGCCAACAGGGCTAGGAGCTCCTACGAGCAGTACTTC.

The chain couples TRBV7-2 to TRBJ1-3, with no clear D. The CDR3 has 15 amino acids. The V and J ends lost 3 bases and 4 bases respectively, with 13 bases between them. Germline CDR1 and CDR2: SGHTA and FQGNSA. The CDR3 sequence: CASSFSVFSGNTIYF. CDR3 in DNA: TGTGCCAGCAGCTTCTCGGTATTTTCCGGAAACACCATATATTTT.

The V gene is TRBV4-1, the J gene TRBJ2-7; D may be TRBD1 (5 bases). V shed 2 bases and J shed 4 bases, with 18 bases lying between them. The germline gives CDR1 MGHRA, CDR2 YSYEKL. This CDR3 region has 16 residues. The CDR3, as DNA: TGCGCCAGCAGCCAAAGTGTAGGGGCTTTTTTGTACGAGCAGTACTTC. This encodes CASSQSVGAFLYEQYF.

This chain uses TRBV23-1 with TRBJ2-2; 8 bases are a match to TRBD1. TRBV23-1 counts as an open reading frame of uncertain function. The CDR3 consists of 15 residues. J was trimmed by 0 bases and V by 5 bases; bases with no gene match: 2. DNA of the CDR3: TGCGCCAGCAGTGGACAGGGCGCGAACACCGGGGAGCTGTTTTTT. Its translation is CASSGQGANTGELFF.

The V call is TRBV10-3, the J call TRBJ2-2, with 11 bases that match TRBD1. The CDR3 runs 15 residues. The junction had 3 bases not matched to a gene; V was cut back by 6 bases and J by 3 bases. From germline, CDR1 is ENHRY and CDR2 SYGVKD. The CDR3 DNA reads TGTGCCATCAGCGGACAGGGGGCAGACACCGGGGAGCTGTTTTTT. Its protein is CAISGQGADTGELFF.

The J gene is TRBJ2-7, the V gene TRBV29-1, with 12 bases aligning to TRBD2. V lost 1 base to trimming and J lost 6 bases; unmatched junction nucleotides: 1. Germline V gives CDR1 SQVTM, CDR2 ANQGSEA. This CDR3 has 13 amino acids. DNA for the CDR3: TGCAGCGTTGAAGCTAGCGGGAGGGCCGAGCAGTACTTC. It specifies CSVEASGRAEQYF.

This chain links TRBV7-6 with TRBJ1-3, with D hard to call. CDR1 SGHVS and CDR2 FNYEAQ come from the germline V gene. CDR3 size: 12 residues. V shed 5 bases and J shed 2 bases, with 4 bases lying between them. The CDR3 sequence is CASSGAGNTIYF. For the CDR3, the DNA is TGTGCCAGCAGCGGCGCTGGAAACACCATATATTTT.

The gene calls are TRBV18 and TRBJ1-2; D ambiguous. V lost 2 bases and J lost 4, with 11 bases in between. The germline CDR1 and CDR2 sequences are KGHSH and LQKENI. This CDR3 spans 14 amino acids. The CDR3 spells CASSPSSLLYGYTF. The CDR3 nucleotides read TGTGCCAGCTCACCATCGTCACTTCTCTATGGCTACACCTTC.

The rearrangement joins TRBV7-9 to TRBJ2-7, with D tentatively TRBD2 (5 bases). There are 16 residues in the CDR3. Germline V lookup: CDR1 SEHNR, CDR2 FQNEAQ (reference sequence). With 5 bases removed from V and 0 bases from J, the gap between germline ends came to 17 bases. This CDR3 is CASSPSQGSSSYEQYF. The CDR3 coding sequence is TGTGCCAGCAGCCCCAGTCAAGGGAGTAGCTCCTACGAGCAGTACTTC.

The J gene is TRBJ2-6, the V gene TRBV28; D ambiguous. The V gene lost 2 bases and the J gene lost 2 bases, with 13 bases spanning the gap. CDR1 is MDHEN, CDR2 SYDVKM, per germline. CDR3 length: 17 amino acids. The CDR3 protein is CASSLPPADPGANVLTF. DNA for the CDR3: TGTGCCAGCAGTTTACCGCCCGCGGACCCTGGGGCCAACGTCCTGACTTTC.

The gene calls are TRBV4-2 and TRBJ1-3; D call uncertain. V gave up 0 bases and J gave up 7 bases, with 7 bases separating them. Germline CDR1 LGHNA, CDR2 YNFKEQ. The CDR3 consists of 13 residues. CDR3 DNA sequence: TGTGCCAGCAGCCAAGATCGGGGTAACACCATATATTTT. This codes for CASSQDRGNTIYF.

This chain joins TRBV4-3 and TRBJ1-1; 7 bases align to TRBD1. Germline lookup yields CDR1 LGHNA and CDR2 YSLEER. This CDR3 region has 15 residues. Losses at the gene ends were 4 bases for V and 7 bases for J; bases not matched to a gene: 12. The CDR3 sequence: CASSRTTGEWNEAFF. The CDR3 DNA is TGCGCCAGCAGCCGAACTACAGGGGAATGGAATGAAGCTTTCTTT.

The CDR3, as DNA: TGTGCCAGCAGCCAAGTTAAGGGGAGCACAGATACGCAGTATTTT. It translates to CASSQVKGSTDTQYF. The chain employs TRBV14 and TRBJ2-3; D possibly corresponds to TRBD1 (5 bases). In germline, CDR1 is SGHDN, CDR2 FVKESK. This CDR3 comprises 15 residues. Trimming removed 1 base from V and 0 bases from J, with 8 bases in between.

The V gene is TRBV7-9, the J gene TRBJ2-7, with 11 bases lining up with TRBD2. The V gene's germline CDR1 is SEHNR and CDR2 FQNEAQ (reference sequence). This CDR3 is built from 14 residues. The junction had 3 bases not matched to a gene; V was cut back by 5 bases and J by 3 bases. DNA for the CDR3: TGTGCCAGCAGCCCGACTAGCGGGGTCTACGAGCAGTACTTC. Translated, it gives CASSPTSGVYEQYF.

In regard to this clone: Other DNA sequences of this sample code for an identical CDR3. This sequence joins TRBV27 and TRBJ2-7, with TRBD2 identical over 8 bases. V gave up 3 bases and J gave up 4 bases; unmatched junction bases: 5. The CDR3 covers 14 residues. Germline-derived CDR1 and CDR2 are MNHEY and SMNVEV (reference sequence). This chain's CDR3 is CASSLSGGPYEQYF. The DNA for the CDR3 is TGTGCCAGCAGTTTGTCGGGAGGGCCATACGAGCAGTACTTC.

This clone has more than one count but fewer than ten. The chain recombines TRBV7-9 with TRBJ2-1; TRBD2 is a possible D gene (5 bases). Trimming pared 4 bases from V and 8 bases from J, leaving 15 bases between. Germline CDR1 reads SEHNR; CDR2 reads FQNEAQ (reference sequence). CDR3 size: 14 residues. The DNA of the CDR3 is TGTGCCAGCAGCTCTCCAACTAGGTACGATGAGCAGTTCTTC. Encoded protein: CASSSPTRYDEQFF.